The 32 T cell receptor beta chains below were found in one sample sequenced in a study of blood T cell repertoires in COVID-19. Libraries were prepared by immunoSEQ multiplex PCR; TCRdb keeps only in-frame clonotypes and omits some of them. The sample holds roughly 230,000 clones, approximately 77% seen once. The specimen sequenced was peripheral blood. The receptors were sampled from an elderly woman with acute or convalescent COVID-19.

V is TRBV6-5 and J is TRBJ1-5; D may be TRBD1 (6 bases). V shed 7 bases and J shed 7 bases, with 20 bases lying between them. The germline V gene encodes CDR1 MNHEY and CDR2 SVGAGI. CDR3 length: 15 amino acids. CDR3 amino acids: CASTPTVGANQPQHF. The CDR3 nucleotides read TGTGCCAGCACCCCTACGGTGGGGGCCAACCAGCCCCAGCATTTT.

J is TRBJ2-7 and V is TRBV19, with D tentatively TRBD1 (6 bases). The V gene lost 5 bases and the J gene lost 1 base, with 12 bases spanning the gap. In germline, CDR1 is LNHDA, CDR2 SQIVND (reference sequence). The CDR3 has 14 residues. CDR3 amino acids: CASSSRTDSYEQYF. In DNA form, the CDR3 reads TGTGCCAGTAGTTCCCGGACAGATTCCTACGAGCAGTACTTC.

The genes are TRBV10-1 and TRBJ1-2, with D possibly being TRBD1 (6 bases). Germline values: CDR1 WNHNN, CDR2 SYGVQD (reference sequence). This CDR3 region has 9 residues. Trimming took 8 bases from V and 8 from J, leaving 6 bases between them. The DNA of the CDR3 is TGCGCCAGCGACAGGGGCTACACCTTC. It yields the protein CASDRGYTF.

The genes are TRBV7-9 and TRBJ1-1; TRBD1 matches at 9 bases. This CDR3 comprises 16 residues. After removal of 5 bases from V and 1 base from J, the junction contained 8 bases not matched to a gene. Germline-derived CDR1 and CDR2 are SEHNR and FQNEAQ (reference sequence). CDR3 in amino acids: CASSVGQGRGNTEAFF. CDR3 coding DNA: TGTGCCAGCAGCGTGGGACAGGGAAGGGGGAACACTGAAGCTTTCTTT.

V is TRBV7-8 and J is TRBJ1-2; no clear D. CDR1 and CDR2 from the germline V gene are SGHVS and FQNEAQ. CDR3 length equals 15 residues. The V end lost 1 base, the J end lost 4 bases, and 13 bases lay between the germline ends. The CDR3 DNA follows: TGTGCCAGCAGCTTAGTATCGGGTTTGGGCTATGGCTACACCTTC. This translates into CASSLVSGLGYGYTF.

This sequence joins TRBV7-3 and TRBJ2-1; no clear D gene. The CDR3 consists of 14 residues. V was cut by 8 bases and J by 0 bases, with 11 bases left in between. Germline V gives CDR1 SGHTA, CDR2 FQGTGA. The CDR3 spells CASGLASSYNEQFF. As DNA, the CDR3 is TGTGCCAGCGGGCTGGCCAGCTCCTACAATGAGCAGTTCTTC.

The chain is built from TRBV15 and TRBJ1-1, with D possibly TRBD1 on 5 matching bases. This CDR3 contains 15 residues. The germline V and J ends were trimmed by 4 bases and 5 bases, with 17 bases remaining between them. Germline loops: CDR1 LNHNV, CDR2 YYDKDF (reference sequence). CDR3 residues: CATSIELQVTTEAFF. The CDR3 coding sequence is TGTGCCACCAGCATAGAACTACAGGTAACGACTGAAGCTTTCTTT.

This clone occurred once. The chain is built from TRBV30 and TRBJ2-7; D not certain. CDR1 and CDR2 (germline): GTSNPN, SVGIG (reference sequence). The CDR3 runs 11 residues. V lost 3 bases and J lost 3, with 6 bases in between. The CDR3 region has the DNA TGTGCCTGGAGCCAGGACTACGAGCAGTACTTC. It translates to CAWSQDYEQYF.

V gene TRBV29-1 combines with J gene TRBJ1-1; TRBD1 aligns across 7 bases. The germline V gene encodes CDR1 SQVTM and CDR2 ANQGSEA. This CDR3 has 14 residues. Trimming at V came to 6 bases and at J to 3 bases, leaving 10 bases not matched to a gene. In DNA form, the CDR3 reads TGCAGCGTCCGCCCGACAGGGACGGACACTGAAGCTTTCTTT. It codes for CSVRPTGTDTEAFF. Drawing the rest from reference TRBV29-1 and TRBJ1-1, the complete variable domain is SAVISQKPSRDICQRGTSLTIQCQVDSQVTMMFWYRQQPGQSLTLIATANQGSEATYESGFVIDKFPISRPNLTFSTLTVSNMSPEDSSIYLCSVRPTGTDTEAFFGQGTRLTVV.

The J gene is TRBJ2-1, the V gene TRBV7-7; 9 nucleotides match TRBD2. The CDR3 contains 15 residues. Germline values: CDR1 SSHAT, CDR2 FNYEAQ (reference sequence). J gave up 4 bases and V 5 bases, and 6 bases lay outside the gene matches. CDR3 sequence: CASSPGTSRYNEQFF. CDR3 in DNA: TGTGCCAGCAGCCCGGGGACTAGCCGATACAATGAGCAGTTCTTC.

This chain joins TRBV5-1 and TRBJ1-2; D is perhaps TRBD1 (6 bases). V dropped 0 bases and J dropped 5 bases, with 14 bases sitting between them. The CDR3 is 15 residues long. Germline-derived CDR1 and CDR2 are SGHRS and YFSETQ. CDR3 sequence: CASSLGFGRGYGYTF. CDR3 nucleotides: TGCGCCAGCAGCTTGGGTTTCGGCAGGGGATATGGCTACACCTTC.

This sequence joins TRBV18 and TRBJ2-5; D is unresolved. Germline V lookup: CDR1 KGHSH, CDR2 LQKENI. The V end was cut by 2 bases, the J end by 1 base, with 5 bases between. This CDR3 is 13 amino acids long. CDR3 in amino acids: CASSPSIQETQYF. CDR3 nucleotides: TGTGCCAGCTCACCATCCATCCAAGAGACCCAGTACTTC.

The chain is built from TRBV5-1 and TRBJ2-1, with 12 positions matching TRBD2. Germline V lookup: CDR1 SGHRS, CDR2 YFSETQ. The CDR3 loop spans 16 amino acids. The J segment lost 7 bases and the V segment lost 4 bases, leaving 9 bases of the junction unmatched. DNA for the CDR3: TGCGCCAGCAGCATCACTAGCGGGGGGATATGGAATGAGCAGTTCTTC. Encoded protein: CASSITSGGIWNEQFF.

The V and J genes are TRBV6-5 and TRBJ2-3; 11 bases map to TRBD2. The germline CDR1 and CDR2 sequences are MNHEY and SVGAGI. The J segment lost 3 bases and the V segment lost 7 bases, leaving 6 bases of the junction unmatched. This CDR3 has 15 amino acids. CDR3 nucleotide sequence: TGTGCCAGCAAGATAGCGGGGGGGCTTACAGATACGCAGTATTTT. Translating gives CASKIAGGLTDTQYF.

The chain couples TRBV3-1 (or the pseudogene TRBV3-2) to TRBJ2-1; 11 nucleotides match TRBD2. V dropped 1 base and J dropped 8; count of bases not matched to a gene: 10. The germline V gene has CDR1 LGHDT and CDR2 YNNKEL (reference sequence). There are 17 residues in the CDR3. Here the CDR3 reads CASSQVPTSGGRYEQFF. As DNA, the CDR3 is TGTGCCAGCAGCCAAGTCCCTACTAGCGGGGGCCGTTATGAGCAGTTCTTC.

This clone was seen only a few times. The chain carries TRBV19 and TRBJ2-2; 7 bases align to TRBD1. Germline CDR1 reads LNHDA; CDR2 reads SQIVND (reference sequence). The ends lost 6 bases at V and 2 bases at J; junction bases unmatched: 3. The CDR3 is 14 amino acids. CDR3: CASRNRGNTGELFF. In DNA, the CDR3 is TGTGCCAGTAGAAACAGGGGTAACACCGGGGAGCTGTTTTTT.

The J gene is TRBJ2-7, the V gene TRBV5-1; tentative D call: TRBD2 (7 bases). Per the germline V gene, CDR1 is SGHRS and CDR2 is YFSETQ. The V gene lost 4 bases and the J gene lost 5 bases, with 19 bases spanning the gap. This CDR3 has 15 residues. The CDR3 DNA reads TGCGCCAGCAGCCCCACCCGGGGGGCTGCCGACGAGCAGTACTTC. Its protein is CASSPTRGAADEQYF. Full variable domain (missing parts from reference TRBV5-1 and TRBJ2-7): KAGVTQTPRYLIKTRGQQVTLSCSPISGHRSVSWYQQTPGQGLQFLFEYFSETQRNKGNFPGRFSGRQFSNSRSEMNVSTLELGDSALYLCASSPTRGAADEQYFGPGTRLTVT.

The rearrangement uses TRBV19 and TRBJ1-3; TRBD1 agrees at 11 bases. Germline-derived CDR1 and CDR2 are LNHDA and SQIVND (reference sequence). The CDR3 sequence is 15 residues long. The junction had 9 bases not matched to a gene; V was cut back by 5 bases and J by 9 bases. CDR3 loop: CASSDPGQGDPTIYF. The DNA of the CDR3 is TGTGCCAGTAGTGACCCGGGACAGGGGGACCCCACCATATATTTT.

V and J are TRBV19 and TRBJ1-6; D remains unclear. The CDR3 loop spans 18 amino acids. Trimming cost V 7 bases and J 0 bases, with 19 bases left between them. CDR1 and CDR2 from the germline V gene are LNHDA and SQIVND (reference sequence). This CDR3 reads CASNPRLIQSSYNSPLHF. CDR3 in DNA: TGTGCCAGTAATCCGCGGCTGATTCAGAGCTCCTATAATTCACCCCTCCACTTT.

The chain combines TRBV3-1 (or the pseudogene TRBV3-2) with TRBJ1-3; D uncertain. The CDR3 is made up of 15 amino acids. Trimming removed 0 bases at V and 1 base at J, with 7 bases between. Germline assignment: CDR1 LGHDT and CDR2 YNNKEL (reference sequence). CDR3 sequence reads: CASSQERVSGNTIYF. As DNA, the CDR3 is TGTGCCAGCAGCCAAGAGAGGGTGTCTGGAAACACCATATATTTT.

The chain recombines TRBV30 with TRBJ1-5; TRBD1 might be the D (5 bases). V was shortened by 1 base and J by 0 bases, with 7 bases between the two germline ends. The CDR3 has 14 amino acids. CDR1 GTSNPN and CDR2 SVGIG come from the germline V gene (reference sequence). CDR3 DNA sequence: TGTGCCTGGAGTGGACAGATTAGCAATCAGCCCCAGCATTTT. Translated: CAWSGQISNQPQHF.

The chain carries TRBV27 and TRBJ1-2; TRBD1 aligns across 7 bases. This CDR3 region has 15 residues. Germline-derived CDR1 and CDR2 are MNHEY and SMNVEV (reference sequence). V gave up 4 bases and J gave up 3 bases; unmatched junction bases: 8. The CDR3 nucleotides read TGTGCCAGCAGTTCGGGCAGGGGGTGGGACTATGGCTACACCTTC. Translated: CASSSGRGWDYGYTF.

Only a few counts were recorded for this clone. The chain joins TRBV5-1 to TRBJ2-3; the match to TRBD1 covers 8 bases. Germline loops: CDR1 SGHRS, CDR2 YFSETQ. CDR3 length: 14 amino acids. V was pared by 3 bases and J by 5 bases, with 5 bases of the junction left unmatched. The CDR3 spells CASSSDRGRDTQYF. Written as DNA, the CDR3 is TGCGCCAGCAGCTCCGACAGGGGCAGAGATACGCAGTATTTT.

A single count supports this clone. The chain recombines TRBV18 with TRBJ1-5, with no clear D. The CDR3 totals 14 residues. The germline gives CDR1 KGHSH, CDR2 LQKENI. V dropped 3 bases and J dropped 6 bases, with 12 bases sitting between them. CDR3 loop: CASSPAQIAQPQHF. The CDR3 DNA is TGTGCCAGCTCACCGGCACAGATTGCTCAGCCCCAGCATTTT.

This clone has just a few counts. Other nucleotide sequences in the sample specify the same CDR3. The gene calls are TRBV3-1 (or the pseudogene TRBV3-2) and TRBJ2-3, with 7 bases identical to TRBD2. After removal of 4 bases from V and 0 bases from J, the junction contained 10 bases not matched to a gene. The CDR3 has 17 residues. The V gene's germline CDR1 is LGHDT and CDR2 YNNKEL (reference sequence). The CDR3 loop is CASSLRLAGYSTDTQYF. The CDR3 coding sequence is TGTGCCAGCAGCCTCCGTTTAGCGGGCTACAGCACAGATACGCAGTATTTT.

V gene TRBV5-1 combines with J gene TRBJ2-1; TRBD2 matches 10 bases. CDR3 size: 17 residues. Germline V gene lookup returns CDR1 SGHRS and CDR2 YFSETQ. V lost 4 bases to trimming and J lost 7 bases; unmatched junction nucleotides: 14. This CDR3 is CASSLPLGSGGLNEQFF. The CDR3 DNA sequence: TGCGCCAGCAGCCTCCCGTTGGGTAGCGGGGGGCTAAATGAGCAGTTCTTC. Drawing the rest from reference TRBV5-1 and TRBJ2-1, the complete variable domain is KAGVTQTPRYLIKTRGQQVTLSCSPISGHRSVSWYQQTPGQGLQFLFEYFSETQRNKGNFPGRFSGRQFSNSRSEMNVSTLELGDSALYLCASSLPLGSGGLNEQFFGPGTRLTVL.

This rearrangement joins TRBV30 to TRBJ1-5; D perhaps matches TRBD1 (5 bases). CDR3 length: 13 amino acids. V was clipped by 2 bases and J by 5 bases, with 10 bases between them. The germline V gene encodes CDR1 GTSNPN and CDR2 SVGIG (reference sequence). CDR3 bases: TGTGCCTGGAGTCCAGGGAGGTATCAGCCCCAGCATTTT. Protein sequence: CAWSPGRYQPQHF.

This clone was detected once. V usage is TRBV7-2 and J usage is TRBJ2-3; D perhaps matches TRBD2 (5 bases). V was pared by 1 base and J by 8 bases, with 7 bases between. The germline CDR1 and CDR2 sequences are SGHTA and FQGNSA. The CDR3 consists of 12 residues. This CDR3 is CASSLGAGTQYF. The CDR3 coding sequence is TGTGCCAGCAGCTTAGGTGCGGGTACGCAGTATTTT.

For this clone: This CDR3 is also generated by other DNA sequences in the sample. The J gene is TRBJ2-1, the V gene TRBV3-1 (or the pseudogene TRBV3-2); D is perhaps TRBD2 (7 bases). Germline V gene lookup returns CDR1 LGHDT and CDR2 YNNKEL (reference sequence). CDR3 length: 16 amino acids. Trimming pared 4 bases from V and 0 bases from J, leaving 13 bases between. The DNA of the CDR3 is TGTGCCAGCAGCCTAAGGGGGGGGAGCTCCTACAATGAGCAGTTCTTC. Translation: CASSLRGGSSYNEQFF.

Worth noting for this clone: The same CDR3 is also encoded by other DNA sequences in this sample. This chain's CDR3 is CASSQDGRGGTDTQYF. DNA of the CDR3: TGCGCCAGCAGCCAAGACGGGCGGGGGGGCACAGATACGCAGTATTTT. V and J are TRBV4-3 and TRBJ2-3, with TRBD2 matching over 8 bases. This CDR3 region has 16 residues. After removal of 0 bases from V and 1 base from J, the junction contained 3 bases not matched to a gene. Germline values: CDR1 LGHNA, CDR2 YSLEER.

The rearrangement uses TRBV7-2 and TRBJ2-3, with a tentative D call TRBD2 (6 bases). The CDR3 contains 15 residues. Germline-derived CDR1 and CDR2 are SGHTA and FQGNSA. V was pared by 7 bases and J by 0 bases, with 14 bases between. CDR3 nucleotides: TGTGCCAGCACCCCGGGACTGTCTAGCACAGATACGCAGTATTTT. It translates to CASTPGLSSTDTQYF.

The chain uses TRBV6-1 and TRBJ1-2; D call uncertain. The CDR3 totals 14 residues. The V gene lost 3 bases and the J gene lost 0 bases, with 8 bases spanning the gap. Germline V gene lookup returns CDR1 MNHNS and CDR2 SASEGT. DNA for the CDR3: TGTGCCAGCAGTGACCAGATCTCTAACTATGGCTACACCTTC. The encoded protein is CASSDQISNYGYTF.